The clone carrying this TCR beta chain was counted a few times. Per germline, CDR1 MNHEY and CDR2 SVGAGI. V lost 0 bases, J lost 0 bases, and 9 bases lay in between. The CDR3 totals 15 residues. This sample is drawn from a study of blood T cell repertoires in COVID-19. The overall study: The origin of the acute and convalescent COVID-19 samples was the United States, Italy and Spain.

Data came from immunoSEQ multiplex PCR; TCRdb stores just in-frame clones and leaves some out. This table holds 250,000 to 350,000 clones, around 89% found once. The chain has TRBV6-5 and TRBJ2-7; D is possibly TRBD2 (6 bases). The TCR originated in a man aged 30 to 39 with acute or convalescent COVID-19. Input material: peripheral blood. CDR3 nucleotide sequence: TGTGCCAGCAGTTACTCGATGGGGGGCTCCTACGAGCAGTACTTC. Its translation: CASSYSMGGSYEQYF.